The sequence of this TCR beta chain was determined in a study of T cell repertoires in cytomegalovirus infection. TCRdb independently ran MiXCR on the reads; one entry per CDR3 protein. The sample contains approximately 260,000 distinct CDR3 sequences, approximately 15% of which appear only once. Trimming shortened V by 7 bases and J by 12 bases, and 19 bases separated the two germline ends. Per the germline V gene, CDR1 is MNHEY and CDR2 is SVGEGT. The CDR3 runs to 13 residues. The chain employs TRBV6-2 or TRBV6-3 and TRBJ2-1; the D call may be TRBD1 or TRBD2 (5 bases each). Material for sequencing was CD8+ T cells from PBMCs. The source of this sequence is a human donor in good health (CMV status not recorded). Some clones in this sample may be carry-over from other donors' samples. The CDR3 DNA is TGTGCCAGCACTGGGACCTCACCGTCATGGCAGTTCTTC. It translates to CASTGTSPSWQFF.